This record covers a single T cell receptor (beta chain). No antigen is known for it. The length of the CDR3 is 15 residues. After removal of 6 bases from V and 3 bases from J, the junction contained 9 bases not matched to a gene. The germline V gene encodes CDR1 MNHEY and CDR2 SMNVEV (reference sequence). The data originate from a study of PD-L1 blockade in urothelial cancer. Background on the study: As for prior chemotherapy regimens, patients had received 0 to 3. Study conclusions and caveats: Pretreatment blood TCR clonality under the median forecast improved survival.

Using immunoSEQ multiplex PCR, the repertoire was profiled, and TCRdb retains in-frame clones only, with some absent. The data contain roughly 120,000 clones, 65% to 85% of them singletons. The sample's time point: pretreatment peripheral blood. The material sequenced was PBMCs, taken around atezolizumab (anti-PD-L1) treatment. This TCR derives from a man between 50 and 59 years old with urothelial cancer. V usage is TRBV27 and J usage is TRBJ2-3; 7 bases are shared with TRBD2. The CDR3 bases are TGTGCCAGCAGCCCCGGTAGAGCGGGGACAGATACGCAGTATTTT. It yields the protein CASSPGRAGTDTQYF.